This entry lists 16 T cell receptor beta chains sequenced from one sample in a study of T cell responses to AZD1222 COVID-19 vaccine (dated by TCRdb to the early 2020s). Library prep was done by the immunoSEQ multiplex PCR assay. TCRdb took this table from immuneACCESS and kept in-frame rearrangements with V and J called. Such tables lack part of the clones; where checked against another copy, unresolved V genes explain under half of the gap, and the rest is unexplained. The sample profile shows about 110,000 clones; around 84% of them were found once. The leading ten clones occupy about 3.5% of the sample. This specimen's time point label, per the study, means: baseline before first vaccination. The sequencing here drew on peripheral blood, taken on day 0 of AZD1222 vaccination. These receptors were taken from an adult in good health.

This clone was found a few times. V usage is TRBV6-5 and J usage is TRBJ2-7; 9 bases are a match to TRBD1. Unmatched junction bases numbered 8, after V lost 6 bases and J lost 2 bases. CDR3 length: 15 residues. Per the germline V gene, CDR1 is MNHEY and CDR2 is SVGAGI. Written as DNA, the CDR3 is TGTGCCAGCAGGAAGGACAGGGGACAGGCCTACGAGCAGTACTTC. This encodes CASRKDRGQAYEQYF.

This chain links TRBV12-3 or TRBV12-4 with TRBJ1-6; no firm D call. Between the trimmed V and J ends, which lost 4 bases and 10 bases, there was a span of 8 bases. This CDR3 has 12 residues. The CDR3 DNA follows: TGTGCCAGCAGTTCCCCGGCCTCACCCCTCCACTTT. Translated: CASSSPASPLHF.

The CDR3 reads CASSSTAEGAPGYTF. CDR3 bases: TGTGCCAGCAGTTCGACGGCGGAGGGGGCGCCTGGCTACACCTTC. The J gene is TRBJ1-2, the V gene TRBV28; 7 bases are shared with TRBD1. The CDR3 length is 15 residues. Germline V CDR1 and CDR2: MDHEN, SYDVKM. With 4 bases clipped from V and 7 bases from J, the junction kept 12 bases outside the gene matches.

This rearrangement joins TRBV5-6 to TRBJ2-4; 7 bases are shared with TRBD1. The CDR3 consists of 14 residues. J was trimmed by 6 bases and V by 1 base; bases with no gene match: 4. CDR1 SGHDT and CDR2 YYEEEE come from the germline V gene. CDR3 region: CASSLKGASNIQYF. In DNA form, the CDR3 reads TGTGCCAGCAGCTTGAAGGGGGCTTCAAACATTCAGTACTTC.

This clone was counted only a few times. This chain connects TRBV3-1 (or the pseudogene TRBV3-2) to TRBJ1-6, with 10 bases fitting TRBD1. With 2 bases clipped from V and 7 bases from J, the junction kept 8 bases outside the gene matches. The germline CDR1 and CDR2 sequences are LGHDT and YNNKEL (reference sequence). The CDR3 sequence is 17 residues long. This chain's CDR3 is CASSQTKGQGENSPLHF. DNA for the CDR3: TGTGCCAGCAGCCAAACCAAAGGACAGGGGGAGAATTCACCCCTCCACTTT.

The V call is TRBV7-8, the J call TRBJ2-3; D might be TRBD1 (7 bases). CDR3 size: 17 residues. Trimming removed 5 bases from V and 2 bases from J, with 20 bases in between. Germline CDR1 SGHVS, CDR2 FQNEAQ. Here the CDR3 DNA reads TGTGCCAGCAGCCACAGCCGGCAGGGGGGTGTCACAGATACGCAGTATTTT. Translation gives CASSHSRQGGVTDTQYF.

The chain couples TRBV10-1 to TRBJ2-2, with 12 bases that match TRBD2. The CDR3 covers 17 residues. Germline V lookup: CDR1 WNHNN, CDR2 SYGVQD (reference sequence). The V gene end was trimmed by 0 bases and the J gene end by 5 bases; junction bases not matched to a gene: 4. The CDR3 coding sequence is TGCGCCAGCAGTGAGTCCCCACTAGCGGGAGGAACCGGGGAGCTGTTTTTT. This translates into CASSESPLAGGTGELFF.

The J gene is TRBJ1-6, the V gene TRBV13, with a tentative D call TRBD1 (5 bases). The germline V and J ends were trimmed by 2 bases and 7 bases, with 9 bases remaining between them. This CDR3 contains 14 residues. CDR1 is PRHDT and CDR2 is FYEKMQ in the germline V gene (reference sequence). In nucleotides, the CDR3 is TGTGCCAGCAGCTTAAAGGGGCGGAATTCACCCCTCCACTTT. It translates to CASSLKGRNSPLHF.

The chain uses TRBV18 and TRBJ1-1, with 7 bases lining up with TRBD1. The junction had 5 bases not matched to a gene; V was cut back by 1 base and J by 0 bases. The CDR3 has 16 residues. Germline CDR1 is KGHSH and CDR2 is LQKENI. The CDR3 sequence is CASSPRAGGLNTEAFF. In DNA, the CDR3 is TGTGCCAGCTCACCACGGGCAGGGGGACTGAACACTGAAGCTTTCTTT. Full variable domain (rest looked up from reference TRBV18 and TRBJ1-1): NAGVMQNPRHLVRRRGQEARLRCSPMKGHSHVYWYRQLPEEGLKFMVYLQKENIIDESGMPKERFSAEFPKEGPSILRIQQVVRGDSAAYFCASSPRAGGLNTEAFFGQGTRLTVV.

This chain joins TRBV5-1 and TRBJ2-3; D is undetermined. Per germline, CDR1 SGHRS and CDR2 YFSETQ. This CDR3 is 14 amino acids long. V was cut by 0 bases and J by 0 bases, with 5 bases left in between. The CDR3 coding sequence is TGCGCCAGCAGCTTGGCTTCCAGCACAGATACGCAGTATTTT. Its protein product is CASSLASSTDTQYF.

The chain employs TRBV5-1 and TRBJ2-7, with 10 bases that match TRBD1. The CDR3 is made up of 15 amino acids. Unmatched junction bases numbered 11, after V lost 4 bases and J lost 7 bases. Germline V lookup: CDR1 SGHRS, CDR2 YFSETQ. The CDR3 DNA sequence: TGCGCCAGCAGCCCTTCGGGACAGGGGACGGAGGAGCAGTACTTC. Its translation is CASSPSGQGTEEQYF.

The chain carries TRBV7-5 and TRBJ1-5. TRBV7-5 is assigned pseudogene status. The CDR3 length is 11 residues. CDR3: CARSLTKPQHF. Here the CDR3 DNA reads TGTGCCAGAAGCTTAACCAAGCCCCAGCATTTT.

The chain is built from TRBV14 and TRBJ1-2; 7 positions match TRBD1. This CDR3 is 13 amino acids long. The germline CDR1 and CDR2 sequences are SGHDN and FVKESK. V gave up 8 bases and J gave up 4 bases; unmatched junction bases: 7. CDR3 DNA sequence: TGTGCCAGCGGTCGGACAGGCCCCTATGGCTACACCTTC. This codes for CASGRTGPYGYTF.

The rearrangement links TRBV5-4 to TRBJ1-1, with a tentative D call TRBD1 (5 bases). Germline CDR1 SGHNT, CDR2 YYREEE (reference sequence). V lost 2 bases to trimming and J lost 4 bases, with 12 bases between them. This CDR3 contains 14 residues. CDR3 sequence: CASSFVQAGTEAFF. The CDR3 nucleotides are TGTGCCAGCAGCTTCGTACAGGCGGGCACTGAAGCTTTCTTT. The full variable domain, rest sourced from reference TRBV5-4 and TRBJ1-1, is ETGVTQSPTHLIKTRGQQVTLRCSSQSGHNTVSWYQQALGQGPQFIFQYYREEENGRGNFPPRFSGLQFPNYSSELNVNALELDDSALYLCASSFVQAGTEAFFGQGTRLTVV.

This clone appeared once. The gene calls are TRBV27 and TRBJ2-7; 11 nucleotides match TRBD1. The CDR3 is made up of 15 amino acids. V lost 6 bases to trimming and J lost 3 bases; unmatched junction nucleotides: 7. Germline lookup yields CDR1 MNHEY and CDR2 SMNVEV (reference sequence). The DNA of the CDR3 is TGTGCCAGCAGATCCTTGGGGACAGGGGGCTACGAGCAGTACTTC. Its protein product is CASRSLGTGGYEQYF.

J is TRBJ2-3 and V is TRBV6-5; TRBD2 agrees at 8 bases. Unmatched junction bases numbered 7, after V lost 6 bases and J lost 5 bases. The CDR3 extends over 14 amino acids. The germline gives CDR1 MNHEY, CDR2 SVGAGI. DNA for the CDR3: TGTGCCAGCAGACCGGGACTAGGGATAGATACGCAGTATTTT. Its protein is CASRPGLGIDTQYF.